One sample yielded the 22 T cell receptor beta chains listed below, sequenced in a study of T cell repertoires in cytomegalovirus infection. These receptors are not linked to any known antigen. TCRdb processed the reads anew with MiXCR; each CDR3 protein has one entry. The repertoire consists of about 310,000 distinct CDR3 sequences, with 25% occurring once and the leading ten covering about 14%. Source: cultured PBMCs, taken from culture after CMV antigen stimulation. These receptors came from a human donor in good health (CMV status not recorded). Some clones in this sample may be carry-over from other donors' samples.

The V gene is TRBV6-2 or TRBV6-3, the J gene TRBJ2-7; 8 nucleotides match TRBD1. Looked up from germline, CDR1 is MNHEY and CDR2 is SVGEGT. Unmatched junction bases numbered 7, after V lost 6 bases and J lost 0 bases. The CDR3 is made up of 15 amino acids. The CDR3, as DNA: TGTGCCAGCAGACTCGGACAGGGAGACTCCTACGAGCAGTACTTC. This encodes CASRLGQGDSYEQYF.

This chain joins TRBV2 and TRBJ1-2; 7 bases agree with TRBD1. Germline CDR1 SNHLY, CDR2 FYNNEI. With V trimmed by 4 bases and J by 8 bases, 13 bases remained unmatched. The CDR3 covers 15 residues. The CDR3 here is CASSVRQGSIGGYTF. The CDR3 DNA reads TGTGCCAGCAGTGTCCGACAGGGTTCCATAGGAGGCTACACCTTC.

This clonotype was detected ten times or more. J is TRBJ2-1 and V is TRBV7-2, with 9 bases identical to TRBD2. Germline V gives CDR1 SGHTA, CDR2 FQGNSA. J gave up 6 bases and V 5 bases, and 11 bases lay outside the gene matches. The length of the CDR3 is 16 residues. The CDR3 DNA follows: TGTGCCAGCAGCCGGGGGGTTAGCGGGAGTCGCAATGAGCAGTTCTTC. Translating it yields CASSRGVSGSRNEQFF. The whole variable domain, remainder taken from reference TRBV7-2 and TRBJ2-1, is GAGVSQSPSNKVTEKGKDVELRCDPISGHTALYWYRQSLGQGLEFLIYFQGNSAPDKSGLPSDRFSAERTGGSVSTLTIQRTQQEDSAVYLCASSRGVSGSRNEQFFGPGTRLTVL.

The table lists this clonotype with a few counts. The rearrangement joins TRBV12-3 or TRBV12-4 to TRBJ2-2; TRBD2 matches at 8 bases. This CDR3 has 13 residues. Germline trimming cut 6 bases from V and 7 bases from J; bases unmatched to any gene: 4. This CDR3 reads CASRKSGSGELFF. The CDR3, as DNA: TGTGCCAGCAGAAAAAGCGGGAGCGGGGAGCTGTTTTTT.

Worth noting for this clonotype: Since a much larger clone is just one base distant, this may be a read error. The chain employs TRBV2 and TRBJ2-1, with 9 bases lining up with TRBD1. This CDR3 comprises 16 residues. V was clipped by 7 bases and J by 0 bases; unmatched bases: 7. The germline CDR1 and CDR2 sequences are SNHLY and FYNNEI. CDR3 in DNA: TGTGCCAGCAACGGCGGGACAGGGTACTCCTACAATGAGCAGTTCTTC. Translated: CASNGGTGYSYNEQFF.

V is TRBV28 and J is TRBJ1-1, with D perhaps TRBD1 (5 bases). V gave up 6 bases and J gave up 1 base, with 6 bases separating them. The CDR3 has 12 amino acids. Germline V gene data show CDR1 as MDHEN and CDR2 as SYDVKM. This chain's CDR3 is CASSDRNTEAFF. CDR3 nucleotide sequence: TGTGCCAGCAGCGACAGGAACACTGAAGCTTTCTTT.

This clonotype was detected only once. The genes are TRBV12-3 or TRBV12-4 and TRBJ2-4; perhaps D is TRBD1 or TRBD2 (6 bases each). V gave up 6 bases and J gave up 0 bases, with 18 bases separating them. The CDR3 runs 17 residues. The CDR3 sequence is CASSLRGVAVAKNIQYF. The CDR3 nucleotides are TGTGCCAGCAGCCTAAGGGGGGTAGCGGTAGCCAAAAACATTCAGTACTTC.

The rearrangement uses TRBV19 and TRBJ1-6; 7 bases align to TRBD1. The CDR3 runs to 13 residues. Germline V gene data show CDR1 as LNHDA and CDR2 as SQIVND (reference sequence). V lost 5 bases to trimming and J lost 10 bases; unmatched junction nucleotides: 5. The CDR3 protein is CASSVTGDSPLHF. The CDR3 nucleotides are TGTGCCAGTAGTGTCACAGGGGACTCACCCCTCCACTTT.

This chain connects TRBV6-2 or TRBV6-3 to TRBJ1-5; D not resolved. The V end lost 4 bases, the J end lost 4 bases, and 8 bases lay between the germline ends. Per the germline V gene, CDR1 is MNHEY and CDR2 is SVGEGT. The CDR3 is made up of 13 amino acids. The CDR3 nucleotides are TGTGCCAGCAGTTCCTCGCGGAATCAGCCCCAGCATTTT. It encodes CASSSSRNQPQHF.

The chain uses TRBV30 and TRBJ2-2; D may be TRBD1 or TRBD2 (5 bases each). Germline-derived CDR1 and CDR2 are GTSNPN and SVGIG (reference sequence). Trimming took 5 bases from V and 4 from J, leaving 14 bases between them. CDR3 size: 14 residues. CDR3 protein: CAWVKGSFTGELFF. CDR3 DNA sequence: TGTGCCTGGGTAAAGGGGAGCTTCACCGGGGAGCTGTTTTTT.

In this sample, this clonotype turned up a few times. The V and J genes are TRBV19 and TRBJ2-3; D remains ambiguous. V was trimmed by 6 bases and J by 0 bases, leaving 13 bases between them. In germline, CDR1 is LNHDA, CDR2 SQIVND (reference sequence). The CDR3 totals 15 residues. The CDR3 reads CASSGSWVSTDTQYF. CDR3 DNA: TGTGCCAGTAGCGGCTCGTGGGTCAGCACAGATACGCAGTATTTT. Complete variable domain (other parts from reference TRBV19 and TRBJ2-3): DGGITQSPKYLFRKEGQNVTLSCEQNLNHDAMYWYRQDPGQGLRLIYYSQIVNDFQKGDIAEGYSVSREKKESFPLTVTSAQKNPTAFYLCASSGSWVSTDTQYFGPGTRLTVL.

This clonotype was detected many times. The V call is TRBV28, the J call TRBJ2-1; D may be TRBD1 or TRBD2 (5 bases each). The CDR3 runs 13 residues. Germline assignment: CDR1 MDHEN and CDR2 SYDVKM. Trimming stripped 6 bases from V and 8 bases from J, with 14 bases between. The CDR3 loop is CASRGPIGDEQFF. The CDR3 nucleotides are TGTGCCAGCAGGGGACCTATTGGGGATGAGCAGTTCTTC.

Many counts were recorded for this clonotype. The chain recombines TRBV7-2 with TRBJ2-1; D is ambiguous. The CDR3 loop spans 15 amino acids. Germline values: CDR1 SGHTA, CDR2 FQGNSA. Trimming pared 6 bases from V and 6 bases from J, leaving 18 bases between. Written as DNA, the CDR3 is TGTGCCAGCAGGAAACCCAACGGGCTCCTCAATGAGCAGTTCTTC. The encoded protein is CASRKPNGLLNEQFF.

This clonotype was counted at least ten times. This chain uses TRBV20-1 with TRBJ1-1; D is uncertain. Germline CDR1 DFQATT, CDR2 SNEGSKA (reference sequence). The CDR3 runs 11 residues. Trimming removed 1 base at V and 5 bases at J, with 5 bases between. CDR3 nucleotides: TGCAGTGCTAGAGTCCAAACTGAAGCTTTCTTT. Amino acid sequence: CSARVQTEAFF.

This clonotype was detected a few times. The chain carries TRBV20-1 and TRBJ1-1; possible D gene TRBD1, 5 bases. Trimming took 6 bases from V and 4 from J, leaving 18 bases between them. This CDR3 is 14 amino acids long. The germline V gene has CDR1 DFQATT and CDR2 SNEGSKA (reference sequence). The CDR3 spells CSASYDSRGTEAFF. The CDR3 DNA reads TGCAGTGCCAGCTATGACTCGAGGGGCACTGAAGCTTTCTTT.

The J gene is TRBJ2-1, the V gene TRBV5-1; D may be TRBD1 (6 bases). This CDR3 has 16 amino acids. Trimming took off 1 base at V and 0 bases at J, with 11 bases between the two ends. Germline lookup yields CDR1 SGHRS and CDR2 YFSETQ. The CDR3 is CASSLNRESSYNEQFF. The DNA for the CDR3 is TGCGCCAGCAGCTTGAACAGGGAAAGCTCCTACAATGAGCAGTTCTTC.

This clonotype appeared many times. The chain combines TRBV7-2 with TRBJ2-1; weak D call: TRBD2 (5 bases). Trimming took 4 bases from V and 0 from J, leaving 13 bases between them. The CDR3 runs 16 residues. Per germline, CDR1 SGHTA and CDR2 FQGNSA. The CDR3 sequence: CASSWSGTSSYNEQFF. CDR3 nucleotides: TGTGCCAGCAGCTGGAGCGGTACTAGCTCCTACAATGAGCAGTTCTTC.

The rearrangement joins TRBV25-1 to TRBJ2-4; a possible D gene is TRBD2 (5 bases). Germline lookup yields CDR1 MGHDK and CDR2 SYGVNS. CDR3 length: 15 residues. V gave up 4 bases and J gave up 3 bases, with 13 bases separating them. The CDR3 coding sequence is TGTGCCAGCAGTGCTGTAGGGAGTATCAAAAACATTCAGTACTTC. This encodes CASSAVGSIKNIQYF.

The rearrangement uses TRBV5-5 and TRBJ1-1, with D possibly TRBD1 on 6 matching bases. Germline V gene sequence: CDR1 SGHKS, CDR2 YYEKEE (reference sequence). This CDR3 has 16 amino acids. Deletions cut 0 bases from V and 4 bases from J, with 16 bases between. Written as DNA, the CDR3 is TGTGCCAGCAGCTTGGCCGAGGGGGTTCGGGGCACTGAAGCTTTCTTT. Translating gives CASSLAEGVRGTEAFF.

This chain uses TRBV5-1 with TRBJ2-7; D ambiguous. Germline values: CDR1 SGHRS, CDR2 YFSETQ. The CDR3 has 12 residues. Trimming removed 4 bases from V and 0 bases from J, with 5 bases in between. CDR3 nucleotides: TGCGCCAGCAGCCAGAGCTCCTACGAGCAGTACTTC. Its translation: CASSQSSYEQYF. Drawing the rest from reference TRBV5-1 and TRBJ2-7, the complete variable domain is KAGVTQTPRYLIKTRGQQVTLSCSPISGHRSVSWYQQTPGQGLQFLFEYFSETQRNKGNFPGRFSGRQFSNSRSEMNVSTLELGDSALYLCASSQSSYEQYFGPGTRLTVT.

The chain joins TRBV24-1 to TRBJ2-1, with 9 bases lining up with TRBD2. The germline gives CDR1 KGHDR, CDR2 SFDVKD. This CDR3 comprises 14 residues. V lost 4 bases to trimming and J lost 9 bases; unmatched junction nucleotides: 6. The CDR3 here is CATSEASGTREQFF. As DNA, the CDR3 is TGTGCCACCAGTGAAGCTAGCGGGACTCGTGAGCAGTTCTTC.

This clonotype was observed at least ten times. The V call is TRBV7-3, the J call TRBJ2-3, with D unclear. Germline V gene data show CDR1 as SGHTA and CDR2 as FQGTGA. The CDR3 covers 13 residues. Trimming cost V 5 bases and J 2 bases, with 8 bases left between them. The CDR3 bases are TGTGCCAGCAGCGGTACCCTCACAGATACGCAGTATTTT. This encodes CASSGTLTDTQYF.